This passage covers 8 T cell receptor beta chains from one sample sequenced in a study of shared clonotypes between healthy human individuals. Profiled with immunoSEQ multiplex PCR; TCRdb holds only in-frame clones, not every one. This table holds millions of clones, approximately 94% found once. Selected positively for CCR7 and CD45RO-negative, naive CD8 cells excluded terminally differentiated effector memory CD45RA+ cells. The sample consisted of naive CD8+ T cells from PBMCs. All receptors derive from a man younger than 35 in good health. Some clones in this sample may be carry-over from other donors' samples.

V gene TRBV28 combines with J gene TRBJ1-4; the D is unclear. The CDR3 covers 16 residues. The V gene lost 5 bases and the J gene lost 6 bases, with 19 bases spanning the gap. Per the germline V gene, CDR1 is MDHEN and CDR2 is SYDVKM. Here the CDR3 DNA reads TGTGCCAGCAGTCCCAACAAATTGGGCTACGATGAAAAACTGTTTTTT. This gives the protein CASSPNKLGYDEKLFF.

This sequence joins TRBV28 and TRBJ2-2, with D perhaps TRBD1 or TRBD2 (5 bases each). Germline CDR1 reads MDHEN; CDR2 reads SYDVKM. This CDR3 comprises 13 residues. Trimming took off 6 bases at V and 8 bases at J, with 13 bases between the two ends. CDR3 sequence: CASRLVGTGELFF. DNA for the CDR3: TGTGCCAGCAGGCTCGTGGGGACGGGGGAGCTGTTTTTT. The full variable domain, completed using reference TRBV28 and TRBJ2-2, is DVKVTQSSRYLVKRTGEKVFLECVQDMDHENMFWYRQDPGLGLRLIYFSYDVKMKEKGDIPEGYSVSREKKERFSLILESASTNQTSMYLCASRLVGTGELFFGEGSRLTVL.

This chain uses TRBV5-4 with TRBJ1-2; perhaps TRBD1 as D (5 bases). The CDR3 sequence is 15 residues long. V was clipped by 5 bases and J by 1 base, with 15 bases between them. In germline, CDR1 is SGHNT, CDR2 YYREEE (reference sequence). The CDR3 reads CASRSLGVRNYGYTF. The CDR3 DNA reads TGTGCCAGCAGGTCTTTGGGGGTCCGTAACTATGGCTACACCTTC.

The chain has TRBV6-1 and TRBJ2-3; 7 bases are a match to TRBD1. The CDR3 covers 14 residues. V shed 6 bases, J shed 5 bases, and the junction held 8 bases outside the gene matches. Germline V CDR1 and CDR2: MNHNS, SASEGT. The CDR3 nucleotides read TGTGCCAGCAGAGACAGGGATGCGGGAGATACGCAGTATTTT. This sequence encodes CASRDRDAGDTQYF.

This rearrangement joins TRBV6-1 to TRBJ2-5, with a weak D call TRBD1 (6 bases). The CDR3 sequence is 15 residues long. Germline-derived CDR1 and CDR2 are MNHNS and SASEGT. V shed 5 bases and J shed 3 bases, with 16 bases lying between them. The DNA of the CDR3 is TGTGCCAGCAGTCGTCCTGTAGGGGGAAAAGAGACCCAGTACTTC. It translates to CASSRPVGGKETQYF.

This clone was recorded once. The chain has TRBV6-6 and TRBJ2-2; 11 nucleotides align to TRBD1. Germline CDR1 reads MNHNY; CDR2 reads SVGAGI (reference sequence). J was trimmed by 6 bases and V by 4 bases; bases with no gene match: 7. The CDR3 is made up of 16 amino acids. CDR3 in DNA: TGTGCCAGCAGTTGGGCCGGGACAGGGGGAGCCGGGGAGCTGTTTTTT. It translates to CASSWAGTGGAGELFF.

V is TRBV7-6 and J is TRBJ2-7; D possibly uses TRBD1 or TRBD2 (6 bases each). Looked up from germline, CDR1 is SGHVS and CDR2 is FNYEAQ. The V end was cut by 6 bases, the J end by 5 bases, with 11 bases between. The CDR3 sequence is 12 residues long. The CDR3 DNA follows: TGTGCCAGCAGGGATAGGGGGGACGAGCAGTACTTC. Translated: CASRDRGDEQYF.

The chain carries TRBV28 and TRBJ2-4, with D possibly being TRBD1 or TRBD2 (5 bases each). The CDR3 is 17 residues long. Germline assignment: CDR1 MDHEN and CDR2 SYDVKM. V was pared by 6 bases and J by 8 bases, with 26 bases between. Here the CDR3 reads CASSTGPRSRGRDIQYF. DNA of the CDR3: TGTGCCAGCAGCACGGGACCCCGTAGCCGGGGTAGGGACATTCAGTACTTC.